Sequencing of this T cell receptor beta chain was carried out in a study of blood T cell repertoires in COVID-19. Across the study: The samples span acute and convalescent COVID-19 from the United States, Italy and Spain. PBMCs, B-cell-depleted T cells, or T cells provided the cDNA or gDNA that made up the material.

The CDR3 totals 16 residues. CDR1 WSHSY and CDR2 SAAADI come from the germline V gene. V shed 3 bases, J shed 2 bases, and the junction held 7 bases outside the gene matches. Per the original data handling: From reference gene primer amplification, estimates of nucleated cell counts were derived. Method: immunoSEQ multiplex PCR; TCRdb's copy keeps in-frame clones and lacks some. V and J calls and clone size are given by that table; D and trimming were obtained from the DNA. The sample yields a few hundred thousand clones, about nine tenths seen once. The chain uses TRBV10-2 and TRBJ2-3; 8 nucleotides match TRBD1. The sequence came from a woman between 40 and 50 years old who had recovered from COVID-19. The sample comprised peripheral blood. The CDR3 loop reads CASSDSGQAYTDTQYF. The CDR3 DNA follows: TGCGCCAGCAGTGACTCGGGACAGGCCTACACAGATACGCAGTATTTT.